These T cell receptor beta chains were read from a single sample in a study of shared clonotypes between healthy human individuals. Data came from immunoSEQ multiplex PCR; TCRdb stores just in-frame clones and leaves some out. Here the sample spans approximately 2,300,000 clones, about nine tenths being singletons. The material sequenced was naive CD4+ T cells from PBMCs. These receptors were obtained from a man between 18 and 29 years old in good health. Some clones in this sample may be carry-over from other donors' samples. CDR3s include the opening cysteine and the closing phenylalanine or tryptophan. A D gene is named only where the DNA matches it firmly. Where a row states a size, it is once, few, many or the class of an expanded clone; other rows omit it.

D,J,V,length,size,DNA,CDR3
TRBD1,TRBJ2-5,TRBV5-1,15,.,TGCGCCAGCAGCTTCGTGGGACAGGGGGCGAAGACCCAGTACTTC,CASSFVGQGAKTQYF
TRBD2,TRBJ2-3,TRBV9,16,.,TGTGCCAGCAGCACCCGTCGACTAGCGGGAGTCGATACGCAGTATTTT,CASSTRRLAGVDTQYF
.,TRBJ1-1,TRBV5-1,14,.,TGCGCCAGCAGCCAGACAGAACAGAACACTGAAGCTTTCTTT,CASSQTEQNTEAFF
.,TRBJ2-2,TRBV5-1,14,.,TGCGCCAGCAGCTTGGCGGTCAATCCGGGGGAGCTGTTTTTT,CASSLAVNPGELFF
.,TRBJ2-4,TRBV19,17,.,TGTGCCAGTAGTGGCCGGCTGACAGCCTTAGCCAAAAACATTCAGTACTTC,CASSGRLTALAKNIQYF
.,TRBJ2-7,TRBV7-3,13,.,TGTGCCAGCAGCTTAGGGCAGGATAATATCCGGTACTTC,CASSLGQDNIRYF
.,TRBJ2-2,TRBV5-1,15,.,TGCGCCAGCAGCTTGGTGGTTGGCAACACCGGGGAGCTGTTTTTT,CASSLVVGNTGELFF
.,TRBJ1-1,TRBV2,15,.,TGTGCCAGCAGTGAAGCGCTTAAGGCAGCTAGTGGAGCTTTCTTT,CASSEALKAASGAFF
TRBD1,TRBJ2-6,TRBV7-9,17,.,TGTGCCAGCAGCTTAAGGGACAGGCTCGGCGGGGCCAACGTCCTGACTTTC,CASSLRDRLGGANVLTF
.,TRBJ2-3,TRBV5-8,15,.,TGTGCCAGCAGCTTGGGCCGAGGGGGACTGGATACGCAGTATTTT,CASSLGRGGLDTQYF
.,TRBJ2-2,TRBV11-3,13,.,TGTGCCAGCAGCTTAATTCGCGGGGGGGAGCTGTTTTTT,CASSLIRGGELFF
.,TRBJ2-1,TRBV28,17,once,TGTGCCAGCAGTACGCCAGGGCCTTCCGGGACCTACAATGAGCAGTTCTTC,CASSTPGPSGTYNEQFF
TRBD1,TRBJ1-1,TRBV28,14,.,TGTGCCAGCAGTTCCCCGGGACAGGGGACTGAAGCTTTCTTT,CASSSPGQGTEAFF
TRBD1,TRBJ1-4,TRBV11-2,15,.,TGTGCCAGCAGCTCACTCGACAGGGGCAATGAAAAACTGTTTTTT,CASSSLDRGNEKLFF
.,TRBJ2-2,TRBV28,14,.,TGTGCCAGCAGTTTATTGAGGTTCGCCGGGGAGCTGTTTTTT,CASSLLRFAGELFF
.,TRBJ2-5,TRBV19,13,.,TGTGCCAGTTCTAGCGCGCGACAAGAGACCCAGTACTTC,CASSSARQETQYF
.,TRBJ1-5,TRBV28,15,.,TGTGCCAGCAGTCCGCCCGGGGGTAGCAATCAGCCCCAGCATTTT,CASSPPGGSNQPQHF
.,TRBJ2-7,TRBV7-9,13,.,TGTGCCAGCAGCGGTCGGTCAGGTTACGAGCAGTACTTC,CASSGRSGYEQYF
TRBD2,TRBJ2-7,TRBV28,16,.,TGTGCCAGCAGTCCACCCGGGACTAGCGGGAGGGACGAGCAGTACTTC,CASSPPGTSGRDEQYF
.,TRBJ2-7,TRBV5-1,12,.,TGCGCCAGCAGCTTGATTTCGAACGAGCAGTACTTC,CASSLISNEQYF
.,TRBJ2-3,TRBV15,14,.,TGTGCCACCAGCAGAGTAGCGAGAGAGAACACGCAGTATTTT,CATSRVARENTQYF
.,TRBJ1-1,TRBV28,13,.,TGTGCCGGGGGCGGGACGGCGACAACTGAAGCTTTCTTT,CAGGGTATTEAFF
.,TRBJ2-1,TRBV4-1,15,.,TGCGCCAGCAGCCAACTCGGGGTCACCTACAATGAGCAGTTCTTC,CASSQLGVTYNEQFF
.,TRBJ1-1,TRBV5-1,15,once,TGCGCCAGCAGCTTGGTAGCAGGGAGGGGCACTGAAGCTTTCTTT,CASSLVAGRGTEAFF
.,TRBJ1-1,TRBV28,14,.,TGTGCCAGCGCCTCCACTCCGGACAGCACTGAAGCTTTCTTT,CASASTPDSTEAFF
TRBD1,TRBJ2-7,TRBV6-5,15,.,TGTGCCAGCAGTTACTCGGGGACAGGCTCTTACGAGCAGTACTTC,CASSYSGTGSYEQYF
TRBD1,TRBJ1-5,TRBV18,15,once,TGTGCCAGCTCGAACAGGGGGAGGGTCGATCAGCCCCAGCATTTT,CASSNRGRVDQPQHF
.,TRBJ2-7,TRBV28,16,.,TGTGCCAGCAGTTACCCCTTCGGAGGGGTTACCTACGAGCAGTACTTC,CASSYPFGGVTYEQYF
TRBD2,TRBJ2-7,TRBV23-1,23,.,TGCGCCAGCAGTCAATCCGGGGACAGGACCCACCCTACGACTAGCGGGATTATCAACGAGCAGTACTTC,CASSQSGDRTHPTTSGIINEQYF
.,TRBJ2-1,TRBV28,16,.,TGTGCCAGCAGTCCCCGTGCGGCGGCGCCCTACAATGAGCAGTTCTTC,CASSPRAAAPYNEQFF
TRBD1,TRBJ2-7,TRBV2,15,.,TGTGCCAGCAGCGAGGGACAGGGCCGAACCTACGAGCAGTACTTC,CASSEGQGRTYEQYF
.,TRBJ2-2,TRBV30,12,.,TGTGCCTGGAGGGGCGGCACCGGGGAGCTGTTTTTT,CAWRGGTGELFF
TRBD2,TRBJ2-5,TRBV7-6,15,.,TGTGCCAGCTGGCCTCTAGCGGGCGGGCAAGAGACCCAGTACTTC,CASWPLAGGQETQYF
.,TRBJ1-1,TRBV30,19,.,TGTGCCTGGAGGTCTGTTGTATTAAGGGACCGCTTCATGAACACTGAAGCTTTCTTT,CAWRSVVLRDRFMNTEAFF
.,TRBJ2-2,TRBV6-5,15,.,TGTGCCAGCAGAGGAGCTACAGCGGGCACCGGGGAGCTGTTTTTT,CASRGATAGTGELFF
TRBD2,TRBJ2-3,TRBV5-4,16,.,TGTGCCAGCAGCACCGGGACTAGCGGGAGGACAGATACGCAGTATTTT,CASSTGTSGRTDTQYF
.,TRBJ2-5,TRBV4-1,13,.,TGCGCCAGCAGCCAAGCTTACCGGGAGACCCAGTACTTC,CASSQAYRETQYF
TRBD2,TRBJ2-2,TRBV7-2,15,.,TGTGCCAGCAGCCGACGTACTAGCGGCACCGGGGAGCTGTTTTTT,CASSRRTSGTGELFF
TRBD2,TRBJ2-2,TRBV2,14,.,TGTGCCAGCACTAGCGGACCGAACACCGGGGAGCTGTTTTTT,CASTSGPNTGELFF
.,TRBJ2-5,TRBV7-3,16,.,TGTGCCAGCAGCCCGGACGGTAATTCAGGACAAGAGACCCAGTACTTC,CASSPDGNSGQETQYF
.,TRBJ1-5,TRBV9,14,.,TGTGCCAGCAGCCCCGGAAGGGTGGATCAGCCCCAGCATTTT,CASSPGRVDQPQHF
.,TRBJ2-7,TRBV6-6,11,.,TGTGCCAGCAGTTCTACATACGAGCAGTACTTC,CASSSTYEQYF
.,TRBJ2-1,TRBV28,13,.,TGTGCCAGCAGAAACGACAGGCTCAATGAGCAGTTCTTC,CASRNDRLNEQFF
TRBD1,TRBJ2-7,TRBV19,15,.,TGTGCCAGTAGTGTGCGGGACAGGGAGATCAACGAGCAGTACTTC,CASSVRDREINEQYF
.,TRBJ1-1,TRBV15,15,.,TGTGCCACCAGCAGTAGAGGACCGTCGAACACTGAAGCTTTCTTT,CATSSRGPSNTEAFF
TRBD1,TRBJ2-1,TRBV6-1,15,.,TGTGCCAGCATGAGGGACAGGGGCTCCTACAATGAGCAGTTCTTC,CASMRDRGSYNEQFF
.,TRBJ1-2,TRBV6-6,13,.,TGTGCCAGCAGTTACCTTTCAAACTATGGCTACACCTTC,CASSYLSNYGYTF